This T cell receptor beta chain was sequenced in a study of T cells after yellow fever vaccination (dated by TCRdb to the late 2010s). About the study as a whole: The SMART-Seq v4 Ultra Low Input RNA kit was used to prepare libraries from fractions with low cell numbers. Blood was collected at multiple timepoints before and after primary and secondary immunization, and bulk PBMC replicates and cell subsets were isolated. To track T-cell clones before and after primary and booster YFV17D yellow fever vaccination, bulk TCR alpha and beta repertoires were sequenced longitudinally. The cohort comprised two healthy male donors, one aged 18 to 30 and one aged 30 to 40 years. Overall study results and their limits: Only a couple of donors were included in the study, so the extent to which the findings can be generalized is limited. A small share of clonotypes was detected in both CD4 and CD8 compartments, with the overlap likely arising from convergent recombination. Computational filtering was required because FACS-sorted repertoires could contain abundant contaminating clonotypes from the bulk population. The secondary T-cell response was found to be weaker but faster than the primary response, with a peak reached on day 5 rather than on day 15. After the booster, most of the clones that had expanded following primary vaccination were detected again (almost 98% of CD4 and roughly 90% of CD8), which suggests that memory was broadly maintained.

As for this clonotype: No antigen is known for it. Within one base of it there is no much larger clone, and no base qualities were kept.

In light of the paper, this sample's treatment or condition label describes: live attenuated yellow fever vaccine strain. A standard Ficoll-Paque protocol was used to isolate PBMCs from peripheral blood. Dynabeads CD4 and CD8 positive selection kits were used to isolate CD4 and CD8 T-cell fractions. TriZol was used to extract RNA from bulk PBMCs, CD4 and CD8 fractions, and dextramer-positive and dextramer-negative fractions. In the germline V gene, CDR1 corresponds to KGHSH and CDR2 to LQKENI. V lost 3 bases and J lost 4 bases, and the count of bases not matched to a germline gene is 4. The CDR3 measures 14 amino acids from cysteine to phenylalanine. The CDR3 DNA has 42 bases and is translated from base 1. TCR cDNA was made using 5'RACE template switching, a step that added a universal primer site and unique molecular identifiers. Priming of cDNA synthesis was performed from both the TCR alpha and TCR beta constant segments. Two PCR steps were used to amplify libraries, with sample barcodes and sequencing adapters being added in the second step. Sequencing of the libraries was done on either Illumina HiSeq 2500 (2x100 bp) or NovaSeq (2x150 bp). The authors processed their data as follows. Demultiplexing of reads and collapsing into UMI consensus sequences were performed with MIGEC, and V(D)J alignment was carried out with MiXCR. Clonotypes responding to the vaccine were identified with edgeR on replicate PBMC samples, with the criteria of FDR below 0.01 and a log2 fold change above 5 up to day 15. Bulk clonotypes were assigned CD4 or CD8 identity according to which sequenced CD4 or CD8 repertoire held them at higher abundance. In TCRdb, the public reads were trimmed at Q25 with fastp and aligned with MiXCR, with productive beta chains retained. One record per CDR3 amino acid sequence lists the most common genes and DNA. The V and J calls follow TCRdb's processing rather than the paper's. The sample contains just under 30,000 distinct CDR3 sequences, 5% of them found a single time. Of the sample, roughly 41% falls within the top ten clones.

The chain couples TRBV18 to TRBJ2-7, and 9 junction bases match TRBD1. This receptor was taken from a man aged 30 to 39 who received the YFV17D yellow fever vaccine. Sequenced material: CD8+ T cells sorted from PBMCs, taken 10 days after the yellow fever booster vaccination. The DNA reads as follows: TGTGCCAGCTCACCCCGGGACAGGGTATACGAGCAGTACTTC. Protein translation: CASSPRDRVYEQYF.